The rows below give T cell receptor beta chains drawn from one sample of a study of cytomegalovirus exposure and HLA in healthy donors. Assay used: immunoSEQ multiplex PCR; TCRdb lists only in-frame clones, some missing. The sample comprises 150,000 to 200,000 clones, 75% to 85% of which are singletons, and roughly 6.7% rests with the top ten. Material for sequencing was PBMCs. The receptors were gathered from a man aged 45-60 years in good health and CMV-seropositive. Each CDR3 is given with its conserved first and last residue. A D gene is named only where the DNA matches it firmly. Clone size, where shown, is once, few, many, or a class for clones that have expanded.

d_call: TRBD1
j_call: TRBJ1-2
clone_size: NA
v_call: TRBV9
cdr3_aa: CASSVDGGGTGRTNYGYTF
cdr3_nt: TGTGCCAGCAGCGTAGATGGGGGAGGGACAGGGAGAACCAACTATGGCTACACCTTC

d_call: NA
j_call: TRBJ1-1
clone_size: NA
v_call: TRBV5-1
cdr3_aa: CASSLANRVRTEAFF
cdr3_nt: TGCGCCAGCAGCTTGGCAAACAGGGTTAGGACTGAAGCTTTCTTT

d_call: TRBD1
j_call: TRBJ1-5
clone_size: NA
v_call: TRBV6-1
cdr3_aa: CASTADRGGQPQHF
cdr3_nt: TGTGCCAGCACCGCGGACAGGGGTGGGCAGCCCCAGCATTTT

d_call: TRBD2
j_call: TRBJ2-1
clone_size: NA
v_call: TRBV7-3
cdr3_aa: CASSPVAGDYNEQFF
cdr3_nt: TGTGCCAGCAGCCCCGTAGCGGGGGACTACAATGAGCAGTTCTTC

d_call: NA
j_call: TRBJ2-5
clone_size: NA
v_call: TRBV6-1
cdr3_aa: CASTRGFQETQYF
cdr3_nt: TGTGCCAGCACCCGAGGATTTCAAGAGACCCAGTACTTC

d_call: NA
j_call: TRBJ2-2
clone_size: NA
v_call: TRBV12-5
cdr3_aa: CASGLFKTGTPTGELFF
cdr3_nt: TGTGCTAGTGGTTTGTTTAAGACAGGCACTCCTACCGGGGAGCTGTTTTTT

d_call: NA
j_call: TRBJ1-3
clone_size: NA
v_call: TRBV27
cdr3_aa: CASSSFTDSGNTIYF
cdr3_nt: TGTGCCAGCAGTTCCTTCACTGACTCTGGAAACACCATATATTTT

d_call: NA
j_call: TRBJ1-1
clone_size: NA
v_call: TRBV5-8
cdr3_aa: CASSSRQVLMNTEAFF
cdr3_nt: TGTGCCAGCAGCTCCCGACAGGTCCTCATGAACACTGAAGCTTTCTTT

d_call: TRBD2
j_call: TRBJ2-5
clone_size: NA
v_call: TRBV2
cdr3_aa: CASSRSGGAGETQYF
cdr3_nt: TGTGCCAGCAGTCGGAGCGGGGGGGCCGGAGAGACCCAGTACTTC

d_call: TRBD1
j_call: TRBJ2-1
clone_size: once
v_call: TRBV7-3
cdr3_aa: CASSQDRKQFF
cdr3_nt: TGTGCCAGCAGCCAGGACAGGAAACAGTTCTTC

d_call: NA
j_call: TRBJ1-1
clone_size: once
v_call: TRBV2
cdr3_aa: CASKRIDPEAFF
cdr3_nt: TGTGCCAGCAAGAGGATAGATCCTGAAGCTTTCTTT

d_call: TRBD1
j_call: TRBJ2-3
clone_size: NA
v_call: TRBV27
cdr3_aa: CASSSGTGVFSDTQYF
cdr3_nt: TGTGCCAGCAGTTCCGGGACAGGGGTCTTCTCAGATACGCAGTATTTT

d_call: TRBD2
j_call: TRBJ2-1
clone_size: NA
v_call: TRBV7-8
cdr3_aa: CASSLSPGTSGRAYEQFF
cdr3_nt: TGTGCCAGCAGCTTATCCCCCGGGACTAGCGGGAGGGCCTATGAGCAGTTCTTC

d_call: TRBD1
j_call: TRBJ1-1
clone_size: NA
v_call: TRBV5-1
cdr3_aa: CASSLQGGMNTEAFF
cdr3_nt: TGCGCCAGCAGCTTGCAGGGGGGTATGAACACTGAAGCTTTCTTT

d_call: TRBD1
j_call: TRBJ1-2
clone_size: NA
v_call: TRBV18
cdr3_aa: CASSPLPGQGIDGYTF
cdr3_nt: TGTGCCAGCTCACCCCTACCCGGACAGGGTATAGATGGCTACACCTTC

d_call: TRBD1
j_call: TRBJ2-7
clone_size: NA
v_call: TRBV25-1
cdr3_aa: CASSGGTGSYEQYF
cdr3_nt: TGTGCCAGCAGTGGGGGGACAGGGAGCTACGAGCAGTACTTC

d_call: NA
j_call: TRBJ1-1
clone_size: NA
v_call: TRBV4-1
cdr3_aa: CASSQPGVGNTEAFF
cdr3_nt: TGCGCCAGCAGCCAGCCAGGGGTCGGGAACACTGAAGCTTTCTTT

d_call: NA
j_call: TRBJ2-3
clone_size: NA
v_call: TRBV6-5
cdr3_aa: CASTRKGDTQYF
cdr3_nt: TGTGCCAGCACCAGGAAGGGGGATACGCAGTATTTT

d_call: NA
j_call: TRBJ2-3
clone_size: NA
v_call: TRBV5-1
cdr3_aa: CASSLGSTDTQYF
cdr3_nt: TGCGCCAGCAGCCTCGGGAGCACAGATACGCAGTATTTT

d_call: TRBD2
j_call: TRBJ2-3
clone_size: NA
v_call: TRBV5-4
cdr3_aa: CASSSRDYTDTQYF
cdr3_nt: TGTGCCAGCAGCTCCCGGGACTACACAGATACGCAGTATTTT

d_call: TRBD2
j_call: TRBJ2-7
clone_size: NA
v_call: TRBV5-6
cdr3_aa: CASSPVGGMEASYEQYF
cdr3_nt: TGTGCCAGCAGCCCGGTCGGGGGGATGGAGGCATCCTACGAGCAGTACTTC

d_call: TRBD2
j_call: TRBJ2-2
clone_size: NA
v_call: TRBV5-4
cdr3_aa: CASSLKGFLGLEATGELFF
cdr3_nt: TGTGCCAGCAGCTTGAAAGGGTTCTTGGGACTAGAGGCCACCGGGGAGCTGTTTTTT

d_call: TRBD2
j_call: TRBJ2-1
clone_size: NA
v_call: TRBV7-9
cdr3_aa: CASSPSGSSHNEQFF
cdr3_nt: TGTGCCAGCAGCCCTAGCGGGAGTTCCCACAATGAGCAGTTCTTC

d_call: TRBD2
j_call: TRBJ2-5
clone_size: once
v_call: TRBV19
cdr3_aa: CASSIIGGTKTQYF
cdr3_nt: TGTGCCAGTAGTATAATCGGGGGGACCAAGACCCAGTACTTC

d_call: TRBD1
j_call: TRBJ1-6
clone_size: NA
v_call: TRBV30
cdr3_aa: CAWGTGNNSPLHF
cdr3_nt: TGTGCCTGGGGGACAGGGAACAATTCACCCCTCCACTTT

d_call: NA
j_call: TRBJ2-7
clone_size: NA
v_call: TRBV19
cdr3_aa: CASSIQQGSYEQYF
cdr3_nt: TGTGCCAGTAGTATACAACAGGGTTCCTACGAGCAGTACTTC

d_call: NA
j_call: TRBJ2-1
clone_size: NA
v_call: TRBV5-1
cdr3_aa: CASTTMAGAQNEQFF
cdr3_nt: TGCGCCAGCACCACCATGGCAGGGGCGCAAAATGAGCAGTTCTTC

d_call: TRBD1
j_call: TRBJ1-2
clone_size: NA
v_call: TRBV19
cdr3_aa: CASNPGTGGSTF
cdr3_nt: TGTGCCAGTAATCCCGGGACAGGGGGCTCTACCTTC

d_call: NA
j_call: TRBJ2-3
clone_size: NA
v_call: TRBV9
cdr3_aa: CASNGKRTDTQYF
cdr3_nt: TGTGCCAGCAACGGGAAGAGAACAGATACGCAGTATTTT

d_call: TRBD2
j_call: TRBJ2-3
clone_size: NA
v_call: TRBV6-4
cdr3_aa: CATPGEGTSGSSTDTQYF
cdr3_nt: TGTGCCACCCCAGGAGAGGGGACTAGCGGGAGTAGCACAGATACGCAGTATTTT

d_call: NA
j_call: TRBJ1-1
clone_size: NA
v_call: TRBV30
cdr3_aa: CAWSAGGNTEAFF
cdr3_nt: TGTGCCTGGAGTGCCGGGGGGAACACTGAAGCTTTCTTT

d_call: TRBD1
j_call: TRBJ1-6
clone_size: once
v_call: TRBV7-9
cdr3_aa: CASSSPGQGNSPLHF
cdr3_nt: TGTGCCAGCAGCTCACCGGGACAGGGAAATTCACCCCTCCACTTT

d_call: TRBD2
j_call: TRBJ2-3
clone_size: once
v_call: TRBV7-9
cdr3_aa: CASSSTSLLQSSTDTQYF
cdr3_nt: TGTGCCAGCAGCTCGACTAGCCTCTTACAGTCTAGCACAGATACGCAGTATTTT

d_call: NA
j_call: TRBJ1-4
clone_size: NA
v_call: TRBV5-6
cdr3_aa: CASSPGGRGYEKLFF
cdr3_nt: TGTGCCAGCAGCCCTGGCGGGCGGGGGTATGAAAAACTGTTTTTT

d_call: NA
j_call: TRBJ2-1
clone_size: NA
v_call: TRBV29-1
cdr3_aa: CSVPHVPFRYNEQFF
cdr3_nt: TGCAGCGTCCCCCATGTCCCCTTTAGATACAATGAGCAGTTCTTC

d_call: NA
j_call: TRBJ2-1
clone_size: NA
v_call: TRBV7-8
cdr3_aa: CASSLDPAAGAQFF
cdr3_nt: TGTGCCAGCAGCTTAGACCCCGCTGCGGGCGCCCAGTTCTTC

d_call: TRBD1
j_call: TRBJ1-2
clone_size: many
v_call: TRBV5-4
cdr3_aa: CASRVGTGGIYTF
cdr3_nt: TGTGCCAGCAGGGTGGGGACAGGGGGTATCTACACCTTC

d_call: NA
j_call: TRBJ1-1
clone_size: NA
v_call: TRBV19
cdr3_aa: CASRPPPAVEETEAFF
cdr3_nt: TGTGCCAGTAGACCCCCGCCGGCGGTCGAGGAGACTGAAGCTTTCTTT

d_call: TRBD2
j_call: TRBJ2-1
clone_size: NA
v_call: TRBV10-1
cdr3_aa: CASSVEQLAVNEQFF
cdr3_nt: TGCGCCAGCAGTGTGGAGCAACTAGCGGTGAATGAGCAGTTCTTC

d_call: NA
j_call: TRBJ2-5
clone_size: few
v_call: TRBV9
cdr3_aa: CASSVHRGGETQYF
cdr3_nt: TGTGCCAGCAGCGTGCACAGGGGGGGGGAGACCCAGTACTTC